This record looks at one TCR beta chain sequence and its context. No cognate antigen has been identified for it. Coverage ceases 3 residues before the CDR3 finishes, and the germline J gene fills in the end. For TCRbeta CDR3 sequencing, genomic DNA from the sorted cells was extracted using the QIAGEN DNeasy Blood and Tissue Kit. High-throughput TCRbeta CDR3 sequencing was carried out commercially through immunoSEQ, with PCR amplification with bias correction and internal controls included. From the authors' description of their analysis: Unique productive TCRbeta sequences were defined by CDR3 nucleotide sequence where primers matched, otherwise by CDR3 amino acid sequence with Vbeta and Jbeta genes. To correct for sorting error, sequences found in more than one sorted population at a frequency ratio of 2:1 or less were discarded, and the remaining shared sequences were assigned to the population with the higher frequency. A sequence counted as donor-reactive if, in CFSE-low cells, the sequence had a frequency of at least 0.01% and was expanded at least 5-fold compared with unstimulated cells. Repertoire divergence was quantified by Jensen-Shannon divergence using the top 100 TCRbeta sequences ranked by frequency. When a sample had multiple sequencing runs, each run was corrected for sorting error separately and the runs were then pooled. This immuneACCESS table, as held by TCRdb, lists in-frame sequences with V and J called but not all clones. Of the missing ones, under half trace to an unresolved V gene in checked studies; the others have no known cause. The DNA gave D and trimming, while V, J and clone size come from that table. This sample's table has entries for roughly 34,000 clones. Jointly, the top ten make up about 7.6% of the sample.

The time point tag for this specimen amounts to: blood sample drawn before combined kidney and bone marrow transplant. Thawed PBMCs were FACS-sorted into unstimulated Tregs (CD4+CD25+CD127-), CD4+ non-Tregs (CD4+CD25-), CD4 cells and CD8 cells. The patients were a handful of recipients of combined kidney and bone marrow transplants from the ITN036ST trial, and samples were available only for these trial subjects. Healthy control blood was processed by Ficoll density gradient to PBMCs and cryopreserved; patient PBMCs were collected before and after transplant. This specimen belongs to a study of Tregs in tolerant kidney transplant recipients (dated by TCRdb to about 2019). The study in broad terms: Related donors were used in the transplants with nonmyeloablative bone marrow transplantation, and mixed chimerism was transient in the human trials. The study used TCRbeta sequencing to identify donor-specific regulatory T cells before combined kidney and bone marrow transplantation, then tracked those cells after transplant.

The study at large found these results: Biological reproducibility was not directly addressed, though technical replication error appeared minimal. The study was constrained by small patient numbers, and validation of the findings is required in larger populations and under other immunosuppression protocols. Expanding Tregs with activated donor B cells appeared to identify the most biologically relevant and donor-specific TCRbeta repertoire. For some patients, the PCR primers changed as time went on, which meant samples from those patients could not be compared with one another at the nucleotide level. In tolerant patients, the expansion of donor-specific Tregs was greater than global Treg expansion, suggesting that the expansion was antigen-driven rather than nonspecific.

The V end loses 4 bases and the J end loses 5 bases, and a stretch of 17 bases separates them. The CDR3 sequence holds 16 residues, the cysteine and phenylalanine included. The DNA has 39 bases, all within the CDR3, and is read from base 1. CDR1 SNHLY and CDR2 FYNNEI are derived from the germline V gene. Sequencing was performed on CD8+ T cells from blood, taken before the transplant. This sequence was found in a human donor who received a combined kidney and bone marrow transplant. Rearrangement joined TRBV2 to TRBJ2-2; no D gene is confidently identified. The CDR3 corresponds to CASSGGRMEETGELFF. CDR3 bases read: TGTGCCAGCAGTGGTGGCAGGATGGAAGAGACCGGGGAG. Reference TRBV2 and TRBJ2-2 proteins supply the regions before and after the CDR3; the full variable domain is: EPEVTQTPSHQVTQMGQEVILRCVPISNHLYFYWYRQILGQKVEFLVSFYNNEISEKSEIFDDQFSVERPDGSNFTLKIRSTKLEDSAMYFCASSGGRMEETGELFFGEGSRLTVL.